These 4 T cell receptor beta chains were sequenced from one sample in a study of Ad26.COV2.S vaccination and SARS-CoV-2 variants. TCRdb's copy holds only in-frame clones and misses some; the assay was immunoSEQ multiplex PCR. The table includes roughly 250,000 clones, 87% detected once. Treatment given: roughly 18 received Ad26.COV2.S at low or high dose, single or two shots; about 5 received placebo; per-sample allocation not given. Material that was analyzed had been drawn on day 63 after the first vaccine or placebo injection. Source: peripheral blood, taken in a trial of Ad26.COV2.S vaccine versus placebo. The receptors derive from a person aged 18-60 years who received the Ad26.COV2.S COVID-19 vaccine or a placebo.

V and J are TRBV6-2 or TRBV6-3 and TRBJ1-2; perhaps TRBD1 as D (6 bases). Trimming left V 3 bases short and J 3 bases short, with 14 bases between. Germline CDR1 and CDR2: MNHEY and SVGEGT. CDR3 size: 15 residues. CDR3 sequence (DNA): TGTGCCAGCAGTTATGGGGGGGCGCTCCACTATGGCTACACCTTC. It codes for CASSYGGALHYGYTF.

The chain is built from TRBV19 and TRBJ2-7; D not certain. V lost 6 bases and J lost 1, with 16 bases in between. The CDR3 consists of 15 residues. Germline V gene lookup returns CDR1 LNHDA and CDR2 SQIVND (reference sequence). CDR3 sequence: CASSLADELSYEQYF. The CDR3 bases are TGTGCCAGTAGCCTCGCGGACGAGTTATCCTACGAGCAGTACTTC.

The chain has TRBV5-6 and TRBJ1-5; 7 bases agree with TRBD1. The CDR3 has 13 amino acids. CDR1 and CDR2 (germline): SGHDT, YYEEEE. V shed 7 bases, J shed 7 bases, and the junction held 8 bases outside the gene matches. The CDR3: CASGRQGGQPQHF. CDR3 in DNA: TGTGCCAGCGGTAGACAGGGTGGCCAGCCCCAGCATTTT.

This clone was counted only a few times. The chain combines TRBV30 with TRBJ2-6; D is unresolved. The germline V gene has CDR1 GTSNPN and CDR2 SVGIG (reference sequence). The CDR3 is 15 residues long. Trimming shortened V by 0 bases and J by 0 bases, and 6 bases separated the two germline ends. The CDR3 sequence is CAWSVSLSGANVLTF. The DNA for the CDR3 is TGTGCCTGGAGTGTATCCCTCTCTGGGGCCAACGTCCTGACTTTC.